These T cell receptor beta chains were read from a single sample in a study of regulatory and conventional T cells in RAG deficiency. Clones were sequenced by immunoSEQ multiplex PCR, and TCRdb holds only the in-frame ones, with some missing. In the table there are 9,000 to 9,500 clones, around 90% of which are singletons. These records were also assigned to another study, of regulatory T cells.

Material for sequencing was Tregs sorted from blood. The receptors derive from a human donor in good health. Both conserved end residues are part of each CDR3. D genes are given only for firm matches. Part of the rows lack a size; the others show once, few, many or a class for expanded clones.

v_call	d_call	j_call	clone_size	cdr3_aa	cdr3_nt
TRBV10-3	-	TRBJ1-1	-	CAISESGVVGFGTEAFF	TGTGCCATCAGTGAGTCGGGGGTTGTGGGATTTGGCACTGAAGCTTTCTTT
TRBV10-3	TRBD1	TRBJ2-7	-	CAIRPGQGPYEQYF	TGTGCCATCAGGCCGGGACAGGGACCCTACGAGCAGTACTTC
TRBV15	-	TRBJ2-1	-	CATSRDGRNYNEQFF	TGTGCCACCAGCAGAGATGGCAGGAACTACAATGAGCAGTTCTTC
TRBV11-3	TRBD1	TRBJ2-4	few	CASSQRQGAAKNIQYF	TGTGCCAGCAGCCAAAGACAGGGGGCGGCCAAAAACATTCAGTACTTC
TRBV15	TRBD1	TRBJ1-5	-	CATSASGRGLGNQPQHF	TGTGCCACCAGTGCCTCAGGGAGGGGGCTGGGCAATCAGCCCCAGCATTTT
TRBV6-5	-	TRBJ1-2	-	CASTTGYHYGYTF	TGTGCCAGCACCACAGGTTACCACTATGGCTACACCTTC
TRBV4-1	-	TRBJ2-3	once	CASSHDPDTQYF	TGCGCCAGCAGCCACGATCCAGATACGCAGTATTTT
TRBV10-1	-	TRBJ1-1	-	CASSAQPNTEAFF	TGCGCCAGCAGTGCCCAGCCGAACACTGAAGCTTTCTTT
TRBV7-2	-	TRBJ2-2	-	CASSLAYATGELFF	TGTGCCAGCAGCTTAGCGTATGCCACCGGGGAGCTGTTTTTT
TRBV6-1	TRBD2	TRBJ2-1	once	CASSEFGLAGGPWQFF	TGTGCCAGCAGTGAATTCGGACTAGCGGGAGGGCCCTGGCAGTTCTTC
TRBV20-1	-	TRBJ2-1	-	CSARDLVQPLF	TGCAGTGCTAGAGATCTCGTACAGCCACTCTTC
TRBV19	-	TRBJ1-2	-	CASSIQDKGNYGYTF	TGTGCCAGTAGTATTCAGGACAAGGGGAACTATGGCTACACCTTC
TRBV28	-	TRBJ2-3	-	CASRTYTDTQYF	TGTGCCAGCAGAACCTATACAGATACGCAGTATTTT
TRBV6-1	-	TRBJ1-3	-	CASTHLSGNTIYF	TGTGCTAGCACCCATTTATCTGGAAACACCATATATTTT
TRBV7-9	TRBD2	TRBJ2-7	-	CASSRGGENYEQYF	TGTGCCAGCAGCCGTGGGGGGGAGAACTACGAGCAGTACTTC
TRBV7-9	TRBD1	TRBJ2-1	-	CASSLGTESYNEQFF	TGTGCCAGCAGCTTGGGGACAGAGTCCTACAATGAGCAGTTCTTC
TRBV27	TRBD2	TRBJ2-3	-	CASSLGGAKSDTQYF	TGTGCCAGCAGCCTCGGGGGGGCGAAGTCCGATACGCAGTATTTT
TRBV30	-	TRBJ2-2	-	CAWSVATTNTGELFF	TGTGCCTGGAGTGTTGCGACTACGAACACCGGGGAGCTGTTTTTT
TRBV7-2	-	TRBJ1-4	-	CASSFWAGRVGANEKLFF	TGTGCCAGCAGCTTCTGGGCCGGCAGGGTAGGAGCTAATGAAAAACTGTTTTTT
TRBV27	-	TRBJ1-1	once	CASSNQGNTEAFF	TGTGCCAGCAGTAATCAGGGGAACACTGAAGCTTTCTTT
TRBV2	TRBD1	TRBJ1-1	-	CASNLQGRNTEAFF	TGTGCCAGCAACCTACAGGGGAGGAACACTGAAGCTTTCTTT
TRBV27	-	TRBJ2-7	-	CASSFGDGTVYEQYF	TGTGCCAGCAGTTTCGGGGACGGGACGGTCTACGAGCAGTACTTC
TRBV21-1	-	TRBJ2-7	-	CASSKGPGPLYEQYF	TGTGCCAGCAGCAAAGGGCCCGGGCCCCTCTACGAGCAGTACTTC
TRBV6-5	-	TRBJ1-1	few	CASSNTGDTEAFF	TGTGCCAGCAGCAATACTGGGGACACTGAAGCTTTCTTT
TRBV11-2	-	TRBJ2-1	-	CASSLDGSRDWPSYNEQFF	TGTGCCAGCAGCTTAGATGGCAGCCGGGACTGGCCCTCCTACAATGAGCAGTTCTTC
TRBV18	-	TRBJ2-7	-	CASSPAMYEQYF	TGTGCCAGCTCACCAGCAATGTACGAGCAGTACTTC
TRBV7-2	TRBD2	TRBJ2-1	-	CASREGSGGYNEQFF	TGTGCCAGCCGGGAAGGTAGCGGGGGGTACAATGAGCAGTTCTTC
TRBV6-5	-	TRBJ2-7	-	CASSPDPLREQYF	TGTGCCAGCAGTCCAGACCCCTTACGGGAGCAGTACTTC
TRBV19	-	TRBJ1-2	-	CASTQGDPSNYGYTF	TGTGCCAGTACCCAAGGGGACCCTTCAAACTATGGCTACACCTTC
TRBV14	TRBD2	TRBJ2-5	-	CASSPGTSGRATQYF	TGTGCCAGCAGCCCCGGGACTAGCGGGAGGGCCACCCAGTACTTC
TRBV6-1	-	TRBJ1-4	-	CASRPAVATNEKLFF	TGTGCCAGCAGACCCGCCGTAGCAACTAATGAAAAACTGTTTTTT
TRBV29-1	-	TRBJ1-2	-	CSVGWSPFYGYTF	TGCAGCGTTGGTTGGTCGCCCTTCTATGGCTACACCTTC
TRBV10-1	TRBD1	TRBJ1-5	-	CATGTGNQPQHF	TGCGCCACCGGGACAGGGAACCAGCCCCAGCATTTT
TRBV2	-	TRBJ1-1	-	CASSLQGSSKDAFF	TGTGCCAGCAGTCTACAGGGCTCATCGAAGGATGCTTTCTTT
TRBV18	-	TRBJ1-5	few	CASSPRRGDGNQPQHF	TGTGCCAGCTCTCCGCGGCGGGGAGACGGCAATCAGCCCCAGCATTTT
TRBV18	-	TRBJ1-4	few	CASSPGGEDEKLFF	TGTGCCAGCTCACCAGGGGGTGAGGATGAAAAACTGTTTTTT
TRBV6-5	-	TRBJ1-1	-	CASGPGYNRGTEAFF	TGTGCCAGCGGCCCGGGGTACAACCGAGGCACTGAAGCTTTCTTT
TRBV7-8	-	TRBJ2-3	-	CASRPSTADTQYF	TGTGCCAGCAGGCCCAGTACCGCAGATACGCAGTATTTT
TRBV9	TRBD1	TRBJ2-7	-	CASSSTRTGAEQYF	TGTGCCAGCAGCTCCACCCGGACAGGGGCCGAGCAGTACTTC
TRBV6-1	-	TRBJ2-5	-	CASSKDSYQETQYF	TGTGCCAGCAGTAAGGACAGTTACCAAGAGACCCAGTACTTC
TRBV6-4	TRBD1	TRBJ2-4	-	CASSLGDRGFIAKNIQYF	TGTGCCAGCAGCCTGGGGGACAGGGGATTTATAGCCAAAAACATTCAGTACTTC
TRBV9	-	TRBJ2-3	-	CASSVSPTGEGTQYF	TGTGCCAGCAGCGTATCGCCGACAGGGGAGGGGACGCAGTATTTT
TRBV27	TRBD1	TRBJ1-2	-	CASSYNRGDYGYTF	TGTGCCAGCAGTTACAACAGGGGGGACTATGGCTACACCTTC
TRBV14	-	TRBJ1-2	-	CASSQERTGGYTF	TGTGCCAGCAGCCAAGAAAGAACAGGAGGCTACACCTTC
TRBV27	TRBD1	TRBJ2-1	-	CASSLGTGFYNEQFF	TGTGCCAGCAGCCTAGGGACAGGGTTCTACAATGAGCAGTTCTTC
TRBV7-9	-	TRBJ1-5	-	CASSLAGSNQPQHF	TGTGCCAGCAGCTTAGCGGGCAGCAATCAGCCCCAGCATTTT